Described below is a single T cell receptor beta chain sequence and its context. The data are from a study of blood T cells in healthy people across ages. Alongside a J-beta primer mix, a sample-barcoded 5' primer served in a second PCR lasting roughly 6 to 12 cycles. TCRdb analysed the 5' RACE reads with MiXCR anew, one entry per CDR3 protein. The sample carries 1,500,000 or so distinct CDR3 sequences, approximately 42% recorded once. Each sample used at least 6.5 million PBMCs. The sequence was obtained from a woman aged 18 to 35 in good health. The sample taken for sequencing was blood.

CDR3 protein: CASSIYRDGQYF. DNA of the CDR3: TGTGCCAGTAGTATATACAGGGACGGGCAGTACTTC. The chain joins TRBV19 to TRBJ2-7, with D perhaps matching TRBD1 (6 bases). Germline assignment: CDR1 LNHDA and CDR2 SQIVND (reference sequence). The CDR3 extends over 12 amino acids. The V gene lost 2 bases and the J gene lost 9 bases, with 11 bases spanning the gap.